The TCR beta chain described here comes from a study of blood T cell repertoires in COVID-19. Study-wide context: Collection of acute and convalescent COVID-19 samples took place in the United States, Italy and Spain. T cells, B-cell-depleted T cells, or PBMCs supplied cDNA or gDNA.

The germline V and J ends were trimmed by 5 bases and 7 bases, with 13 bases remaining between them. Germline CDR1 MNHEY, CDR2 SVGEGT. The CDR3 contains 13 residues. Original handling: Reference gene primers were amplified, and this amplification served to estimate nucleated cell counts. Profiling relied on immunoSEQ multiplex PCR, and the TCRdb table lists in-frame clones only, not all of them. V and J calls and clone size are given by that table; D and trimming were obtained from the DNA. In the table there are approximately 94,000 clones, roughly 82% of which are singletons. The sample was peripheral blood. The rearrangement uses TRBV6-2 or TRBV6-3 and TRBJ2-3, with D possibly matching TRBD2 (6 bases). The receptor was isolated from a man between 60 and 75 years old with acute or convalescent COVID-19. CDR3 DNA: TGTGCCAGCAGTGACCCCGGGGGATATACGCAGTATTTT. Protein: CASSDPGGYTQYF.